The rows below give T cell receptor beta chains drawn from one sample of a study of tissue T cells after allogeneic stem cell transplantation. Produced via immunoSEQ multiplex PCR; TCRdb's table is partial and in-frame only. The repertoire has some 25,000 clones, around four fifths of them found once; the top ten carry approximately 7.7%. Sample: tissue from the ileum, taken at autopsy. Receptor source: a female donor older than 55 with lung cancer. The CDR3 runs from the conserved cysteine through the conserved F or W. D genes are given only for firm matches. Some rows mark clone size as missing; the rest say once, few, many or name a class of expanded clone.

J gene,clone size,V gene,D gene,CDR3 DNA,CDR3 protein
TRBJ2-7,-,TRBV4-2,-,TGTGCCAGCAGCCACCCCGGGACCAAGACCTACGAGCAGTACTTC,CASSHPGTKTYEQYF
TRBJ1-1,-,TRBV5-1,-,TGCGCCAGCAGCCCGGACGGGAACACTGAAGCTTTCTTT,CASSPDGNTEAFF
TRBJ2-1,few,TRBV24-1,TRBD1,TGTGCCACCAGTGCGTCAGGGGGACACTACAATGAGCAGTTCTTC,CATSASGGHYNEQFF
TRBJ2-2,once,TRBV11-2,TRBD2,TGTGCCAGCAGCTCGGGACTAACCTCTGGCGGGGAGCTGTTTTTT,CASSSGLTSGGELFF
TRBJ2-7,-,TRBV6-4,TRBD2,TGTGCCCATCCAGCGGGGAGGGCCACCTACGAGCAGTACTTC,CAHPAGRATYEQYF
TRBJ2-5,-,TRBV4-2,-,TGTGCCAGCAGCCAAGGCCGGGCTGCGGTTCGGGTAGAGACCCAGTACTTC,CASSQGRAAVRVETQYF
TRBJ1-2,once,TRBV30,-,TGTGCCTGGAGTGCCGGGGGGAAGTATGGCTACACCTTC,CAWSAGGKYGYTF
TRBJ2-1,-,TRBV2,TRBD2,TGTGCCAGCAGGGAAACTAGCGGGAGCCTTAATGAGCAGTTCTTC,CASRETSGSLNEQFF
TRBJ2-6,-,TRBV7-3,TRBD1,TGTGCCAGCAGCCGGGGGACAGGGGGCGCTGGGGCCAACGTCCTGACTTTC,CASSRGTGGAGANVLTF
TRBJ1-1,-,TRBV11-2,-,TGTGCCAGCAGCTTAGGAGGGGACACTGAAGCTTTCTTT,CASSLGGDTEAFF
TRBJ2-3,few,TRBV7-2,TRBD2,TGTGCCAGCAGCAAAGCGGGAGATATAGATACGCAGTATTTT,CASSKAGDIDTQYF
TRBJ2-1,-,TRBV7-6,-,TGTGCCAGCAGACAACTGGTTCAGGTGGGAGACAATGAGCAGTTCTTC,CASRQLVQVGDNEQFF
TRBJ1-1,-,TRBV6-5,-,TGTGCCAGCAGTTACGGGCAGTCTGCGGCCACTGAAGCTTTCTTT,CASSYGQSAATEAFF
TRBJ1-3,few,TRBV28,-,TGTGCCAGCAGTTCTCTTCCGGTGCCGGAGCATGGAAACACCATATATTTT,CASSSLPVPEHGNTIYF
TRBJ1-2,once,TRBV19,-,TGTGCCTCCACGGCACTAGCTAACTATGGCTACACCTTC,CASTALANYGYTF
TRBJ1-6,-,TRBV5-4,-,TGTGCCAGCAGCCCGGACAGAAAAAATTCACCCCTCCACTTT,CASSPDRKNSPLHF
TRBJ2-1,-,TRBV5-5,-,TGTGCCAGCAGCTTTGCAGAAGTATACAATGAGCAGTTCTTC,CASSFAEVYNEQFF
TRBJ1-4,-,TRBV18,TRBD1,TGTGCCAGCTCACCAGTCCCGGGACAGGGGGCCCGCGGTGAAAAACTGTTTTTT,CASSPVPGQGARGEKLFF
TRBJ2-7,-,TRBV9,TRBD1,TGTGCCAGCAGCCCTCAGGGGGCCTACGAGCAGTACTTC,CASSPQGAYEQYF
TRBJ1-1,-,TRBV6-5,TRBD1,TGTGCCAGCCGTCCCACAGGGGGGGGGACTGAAGCTTTCTTT,CASRPTGGGTEAFF
TRBJ1-3,-,TRBV5-5,-,TGTGCCAGCAGCTTATTAGAGCCCTCCTCTGGAAACACCATATATTTT,CASSLLEPSSGNTIYF
TRBJ1-1,-,TRBV7-3,-,TGTGCCAGCAGCTCCTCCAGGTCCACTGAAGCTTTCTTT,CASSSSRSTEAFF
TRBJ2-5,-,TRBV5-4,-,TGTGCCAGCAGCTTGAGATTAGTTGGGCAAGAGACCCAGTACTTC,CASSLRLVGQETQYF
TRBJ1-4,-,TRBV6-5,TRBD1,TGTGCCAGCAGTTTGACAGGGAGGTCGGAAAAACTGTTTTTT,CASSLTGRSEKLFF
TRBJ2-3,-,TRBV7-2,TRBD2,TGTGCCAGCAGCTTAGAGGGACTAGCGGGGGTGCGTGATACGCAGTATTTT,CASSLEGLAGVRDTQYF
TRBJ1-1,medium-sized,TRBV2,-,TGTGCCAGCCGAGGGGGGGCCGCTGGCTTTAGAGAGACTGAAGCTTTCTTT,CASRGGAAGFRETEAFF
TRBJ2-7,few,TRBV7-9,TRBD1,TGTGCCAGCAGCTCCGCGACAGGGGTTTTCTACGAGCAGTACTTC,CASSSATGVFYEQYF
TRBJ1-1,-,TRBV7-3,TRBD1,TGTGCCAGCAGCTTGACAGGGGTGAACACTGAAGCTTTCTTT,CASSLTGVNTEAFF
TRBJ1-1,-,TRBV11-2,-,TGTGCCAGCAGCTTAGATATGTTGCGCACTGAAGCTTTCTTT,CASSLDMLRTEAFF
TRBJ2-7,-,TRBV7-2,-,TGTGCCAGCAGCATAAGGACGGCCCAGGGGCAGTACTTC,CASSIRTAQGQYF
TRBJ2-1,-,TRBV10-3,TRBD2,TGTGCCATCAGTGGCACCGGGACTAGCGGAAATGAGCAGTTCTTC,CAISGTGTSGNEQFF
TRBJ2-1,-,TRBV19,TRBD2,TGTGCCAGTAGACCCCAGCGGGGGGCCGTGTACAATGAGCAGTTCTTC,CASRPQRGAVYNEQFF
TRBJ2-7,few,TRBV2,-,TGTGCCAGCAGTGAGCCACAGCGCTCCTACGAGCAGTACTTC,CASSEPQRSYEQYF
TRBJ2-7,few,TRBV4-1,TRBD2,TGCGCCAGCAGCCAAGTAGCGGGGCTTGTTTCTTACGAGCAGTACTTC,CASSQVAGLVSYEQYF
TRBJ1-1,once,TRBV5-4,-,TGTGCCAGCAGCTTGTCACCGGTGAACACTGAAGCTTTCTTT,CASSLSPVNTEAFF
TRBJ2-5,-,TRBV11-2,-,TGTGCCAGCAGCTTAGCGGGCTTCAGAGAGACCCAGTACTTC,CASSLAGFRETQYF
TRBJ1-5,-,TRBV18,-,TGTGCCAGCTCACCCGGAGGGGAGAGCAATCAGCCCCAGCATTTT,CASSPGGESNQPQHF
TRBJ2-1,-,TRBV11-2,-,TGTGCCAGCAGCCCTGGGACTCCAAAGGAGGCCTACAATGAGCAGTTCTTC,CASSPGTPKEAYNEQFF
TRBJ2-1,-,TRBV6-2/TRBV6-3,-,TGTGCCAGCAGTTACTCCGACAATGAGCAGTTCTTC,CASSYSDNEQFF
TRBJ2-5,-,TRBV7-9,-,TGTGCCAGCAGCTTACACAGGGGAGGTCGAGACCAAGAGACCCAGTACTTC,CASSLHRGGRDQETQYF
TRBJ2-5,once,TRBV12-5,-,TGTGCTAGTGGTCTCGGGTGGGAGACCCAGTACTTC,CASGLGWETQYF
TRBJ2-7,-,TRBV5-5,-,TGTGCCAGCAGCTTCCGCGGACTGGGAATTTACGAGCAGTACTTC,CASSFRGLGIYEQYF
TRBJ1-2,-,TRBV25-1,-,TGTGCCAGCAGTGATGAGGGGAGTGCTAACTATGGCTACACCTTC,CASSDEGSANYGYTF
TRBJ2-3,-,TRBV4-2,-,TGTGCCAGCAGCGGAGGGGACTTCCAGCCCGGGGATACGCAGTATTTT,CASSGGDFQPGDTQYF
TRBJ2-7,-,TRBV7-2,-,TGTGCCAGCAGCTTACCCGGGCTCTACGAGCAGTACTTC,CASSLPGLYEQYF